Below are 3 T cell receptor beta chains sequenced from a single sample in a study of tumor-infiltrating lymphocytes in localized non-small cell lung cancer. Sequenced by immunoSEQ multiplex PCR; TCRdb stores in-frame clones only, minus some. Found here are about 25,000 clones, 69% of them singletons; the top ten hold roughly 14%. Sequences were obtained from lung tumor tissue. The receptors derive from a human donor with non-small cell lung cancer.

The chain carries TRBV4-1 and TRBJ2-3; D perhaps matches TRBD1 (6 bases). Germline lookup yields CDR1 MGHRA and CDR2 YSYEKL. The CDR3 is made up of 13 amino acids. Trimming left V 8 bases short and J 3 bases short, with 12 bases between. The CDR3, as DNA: TGCGCCAGCGAGAACAGGGCGACAGATACGCAGTATTTT. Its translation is CASENRATDTQYF.

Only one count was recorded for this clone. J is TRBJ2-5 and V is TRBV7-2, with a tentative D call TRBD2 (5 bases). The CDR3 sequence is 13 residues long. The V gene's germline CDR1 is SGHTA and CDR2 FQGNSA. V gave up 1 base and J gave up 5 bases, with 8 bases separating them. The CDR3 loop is CASSLEGSETQYF. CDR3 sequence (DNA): TGTGCCAGCAGCTTAGAAGGGAGCGAGACCCAGTACTTC.

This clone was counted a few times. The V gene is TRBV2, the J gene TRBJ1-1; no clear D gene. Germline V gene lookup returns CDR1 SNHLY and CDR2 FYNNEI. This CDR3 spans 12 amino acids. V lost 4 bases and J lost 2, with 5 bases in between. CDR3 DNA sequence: TGTGCCAGCAGTGCGTCCAACACTGAAGCTTTCTTT. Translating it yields CASSASNTEAFF.